This T cell receptor (beta chain) is drawn from a study of Ad26.COV2.S vaccination and SARS-CoV-2 variants. Libraries were prepared by immunoSEQ multiplex PCR; TCRdb keeps only in-frame clonotypes and omits some of them. The data hold about 350,000 clones, with approximately 90% observed a single time. Germline V gene lookup returns CDR1 MGHDK and CDR2 SYGVNS. Trimming shortened V by 2 bases and J by 7 bases, and 5 bases separated the two germline ends. This CDR3 comprises 11 residues. With regard to this clone: Its antigen is unidentified.

Study results and limitations: Non-spike TCR breadth did not differ much between vaccine and placebo recipients.

The V call is TRBV25-1, the J call TRBJ1-2; D gene uncertain. The sample here was peripheral blood, taken after recovery from COVID-19. The receptor was derived from a human donor who had recovered from COVID-19. The CDR3 DNA sequence: TGTGCCAGCAGTGAAACAAGTGGCTACACCTTC. Translated: CASSETSGYTF.